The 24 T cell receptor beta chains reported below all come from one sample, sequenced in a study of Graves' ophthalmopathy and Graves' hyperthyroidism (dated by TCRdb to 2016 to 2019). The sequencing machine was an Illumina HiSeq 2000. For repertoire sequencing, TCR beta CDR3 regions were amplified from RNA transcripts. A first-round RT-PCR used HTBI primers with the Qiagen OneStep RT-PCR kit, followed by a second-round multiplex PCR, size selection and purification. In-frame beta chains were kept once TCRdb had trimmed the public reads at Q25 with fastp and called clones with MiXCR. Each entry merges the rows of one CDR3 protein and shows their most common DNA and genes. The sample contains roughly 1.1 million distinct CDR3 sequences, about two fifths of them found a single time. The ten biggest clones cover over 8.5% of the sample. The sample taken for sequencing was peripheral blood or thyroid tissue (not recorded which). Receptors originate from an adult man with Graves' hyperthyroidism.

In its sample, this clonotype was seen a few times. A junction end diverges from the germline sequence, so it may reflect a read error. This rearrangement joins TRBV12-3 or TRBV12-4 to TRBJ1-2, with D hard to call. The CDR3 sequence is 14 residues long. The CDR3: CASRLQGRNYGYTF. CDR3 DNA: TGTGCCAGCCGTTTACAAGGCCGAAACTATGGCTACACCTTC.

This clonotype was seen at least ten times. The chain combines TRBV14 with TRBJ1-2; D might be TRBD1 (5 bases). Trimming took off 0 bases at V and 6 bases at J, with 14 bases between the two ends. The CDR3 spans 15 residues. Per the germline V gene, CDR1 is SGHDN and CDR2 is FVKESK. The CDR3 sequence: CASSQDLVKGHGYTF. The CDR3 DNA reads TGTGCCAGCAGCCAAGATCTTGTAAAGGGGCATGGCTACACCTTC.

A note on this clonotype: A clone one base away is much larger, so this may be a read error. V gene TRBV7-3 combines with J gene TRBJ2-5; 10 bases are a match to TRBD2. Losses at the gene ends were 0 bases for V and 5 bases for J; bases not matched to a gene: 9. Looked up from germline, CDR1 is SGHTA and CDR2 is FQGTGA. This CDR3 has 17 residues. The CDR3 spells CASSLTGLAEGQETQYF. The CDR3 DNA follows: TGTGCCAGCAGCTTAACCGGACTAGCGGAAGGGCAGGAGACCCAGTACTTC.

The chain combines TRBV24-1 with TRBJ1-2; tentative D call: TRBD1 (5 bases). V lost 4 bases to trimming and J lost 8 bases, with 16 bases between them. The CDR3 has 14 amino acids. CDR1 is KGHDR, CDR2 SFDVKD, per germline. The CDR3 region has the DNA TGTGCCACCAGTGACCCGACAGTCTCTATGGGCTACACCTTC. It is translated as CATSDPTVSMGYTF.

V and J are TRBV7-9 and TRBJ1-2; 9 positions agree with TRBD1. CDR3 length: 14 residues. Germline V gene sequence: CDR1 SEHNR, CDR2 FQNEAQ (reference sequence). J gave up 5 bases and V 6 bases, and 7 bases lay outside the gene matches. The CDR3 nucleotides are TGTGCCAGCAGTCAAGGACAGGGGATATATGGCTACACCTTC. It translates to CASSQGQGIYGYTF.

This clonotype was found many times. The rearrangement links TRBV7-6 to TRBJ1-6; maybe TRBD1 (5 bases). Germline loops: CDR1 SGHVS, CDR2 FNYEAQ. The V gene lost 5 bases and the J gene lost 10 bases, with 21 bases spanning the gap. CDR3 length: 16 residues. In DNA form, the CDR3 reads TGTGCCAGCAGCCCCGCCGGCGGGACTAGCGGATCACCCCTCCACTTT. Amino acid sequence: CASSPAGGTSGSPLHF.

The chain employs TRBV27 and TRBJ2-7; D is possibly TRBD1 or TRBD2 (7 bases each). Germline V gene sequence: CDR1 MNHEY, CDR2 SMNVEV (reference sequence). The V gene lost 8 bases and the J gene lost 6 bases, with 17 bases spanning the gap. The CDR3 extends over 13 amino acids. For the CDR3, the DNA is TGTGCCAGCTGGGGGGGGAGACAGGGCGAGCAGTACTTC. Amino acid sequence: CASWGGRQGEQYF.

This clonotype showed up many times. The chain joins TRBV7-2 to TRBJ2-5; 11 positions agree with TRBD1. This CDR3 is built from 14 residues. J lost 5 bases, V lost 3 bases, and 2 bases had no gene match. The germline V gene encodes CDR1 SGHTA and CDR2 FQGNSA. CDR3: CASSLGQGEETQYF. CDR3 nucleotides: TGTGCCAGCAGCTTGGGACAGGGGGAGGAGACCCAGTACTTC.

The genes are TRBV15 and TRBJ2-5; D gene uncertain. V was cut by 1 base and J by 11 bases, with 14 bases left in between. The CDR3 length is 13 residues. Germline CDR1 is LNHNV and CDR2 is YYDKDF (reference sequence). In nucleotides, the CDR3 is TGTGCCACCAGCAGAGGCCCTCAAGGGAATCAGTACTTC. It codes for CATSRGPQGNQYF. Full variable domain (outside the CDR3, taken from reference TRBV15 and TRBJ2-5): DAMVIQNPRYQVTQFGKPVTLSCSQTLNHNVMYWYQQKSSQAPKLLFHYYDKDFNNEADTPDNFQSRRPNTSFCFLDIRSPGLGDTAMYLCATSRGPQGNQYFGPGTRLLVL.

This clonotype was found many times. CDR3 DNA sequence: TGCAGCGTTGACCGGGGGACGGAGACCCAGTACTTC. The encoded protein is CSVDRGTETQYF. The chain is built from TRBV29-1 and TRBJ2-5; D perhaps matches TRBD2 (6 bases). V was cut by 3 bases and J by 5 bases, with 10 bases left in between. The germline CDR1 and CDR2 sequences are SQVTM and ANQGSEA. CDR3 size: 12 residues.

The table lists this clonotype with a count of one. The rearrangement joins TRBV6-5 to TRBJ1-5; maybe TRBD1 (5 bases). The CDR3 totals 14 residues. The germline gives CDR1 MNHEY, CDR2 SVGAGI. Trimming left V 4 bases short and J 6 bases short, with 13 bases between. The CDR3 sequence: CASSLSGVVQPQHF. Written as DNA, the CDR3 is TGTGCCAGCAGTTTATCGGGGGTTGTTCAGCCCCAGCATTTT.

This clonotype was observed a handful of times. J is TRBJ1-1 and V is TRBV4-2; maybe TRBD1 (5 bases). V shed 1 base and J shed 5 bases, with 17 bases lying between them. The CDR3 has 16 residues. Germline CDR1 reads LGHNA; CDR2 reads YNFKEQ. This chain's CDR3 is CASSQGQSSTETEAFF. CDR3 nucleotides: TGTGCCAGCAGCCAAGGACAGAGCTCGACCGAAACTGAAGCTTTCTTT.

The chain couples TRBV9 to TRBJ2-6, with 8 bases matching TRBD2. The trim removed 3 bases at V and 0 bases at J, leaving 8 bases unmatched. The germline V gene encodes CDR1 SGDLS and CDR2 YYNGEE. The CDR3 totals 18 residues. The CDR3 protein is CASSARGAPGSGANVLTF. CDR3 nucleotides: TGTGCCAGCAGCGCGCGGGGGGCCCCCGGCTCTGGGGCCAACGTCCTGACTTTC.

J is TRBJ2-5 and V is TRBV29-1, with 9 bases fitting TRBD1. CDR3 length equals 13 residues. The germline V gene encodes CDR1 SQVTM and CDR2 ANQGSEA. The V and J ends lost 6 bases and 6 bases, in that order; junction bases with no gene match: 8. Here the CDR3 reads CSVRGQGQKTQYF. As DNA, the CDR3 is TGCAGCGTGCGGGGACAGGGTCAAAAGACCCAGTACTTC.

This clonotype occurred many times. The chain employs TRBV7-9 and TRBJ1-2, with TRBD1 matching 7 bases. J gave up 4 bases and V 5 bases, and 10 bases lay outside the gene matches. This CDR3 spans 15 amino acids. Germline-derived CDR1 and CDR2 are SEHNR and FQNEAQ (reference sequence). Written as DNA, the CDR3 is TGTGCCAGCAGCCTACGGCAGGGGGGAGGCTATGGCTACACCTTC. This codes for CASSLRQGGGYGYTF.

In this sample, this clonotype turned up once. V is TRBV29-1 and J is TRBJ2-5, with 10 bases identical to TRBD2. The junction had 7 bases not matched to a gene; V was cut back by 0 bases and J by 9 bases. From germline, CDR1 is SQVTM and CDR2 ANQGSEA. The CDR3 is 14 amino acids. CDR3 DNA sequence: TGCAGCGTTGAAGACGGGCTAGCGGGGGAGGCCCAGTACTTC. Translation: CSVEDGLAGEAQYF.

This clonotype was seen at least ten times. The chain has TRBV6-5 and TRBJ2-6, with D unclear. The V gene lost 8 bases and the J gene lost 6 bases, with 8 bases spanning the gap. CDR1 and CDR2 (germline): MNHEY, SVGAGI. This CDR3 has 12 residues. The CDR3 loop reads CASQSEANVLTF. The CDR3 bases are TGTGCCAGCCAAAGTGAGGCCAACGTCCTGACTTTC.

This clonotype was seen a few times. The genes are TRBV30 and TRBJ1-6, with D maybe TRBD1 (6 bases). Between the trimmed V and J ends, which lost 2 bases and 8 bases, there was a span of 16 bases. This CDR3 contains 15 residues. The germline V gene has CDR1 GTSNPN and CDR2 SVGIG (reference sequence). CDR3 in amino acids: CAWSSRQGRDSPLHF. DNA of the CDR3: TGTGCCTGGAGTTCAAGGCAGGGGCGGGATTCACCCCTCCACTTT.

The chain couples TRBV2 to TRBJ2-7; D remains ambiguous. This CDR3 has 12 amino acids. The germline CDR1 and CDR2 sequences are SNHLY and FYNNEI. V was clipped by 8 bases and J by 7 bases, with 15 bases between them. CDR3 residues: CASGKEAREQYF. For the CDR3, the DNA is TGTGCCAGCGGAAAGGAAGCTCGGGAGCAGTACTTC.

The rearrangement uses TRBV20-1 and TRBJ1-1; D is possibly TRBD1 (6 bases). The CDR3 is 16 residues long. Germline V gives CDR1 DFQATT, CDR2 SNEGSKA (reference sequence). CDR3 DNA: TGCAGCGCATCAACAGGGACCATACCGATGAACACTGAAGCTTTCTTT. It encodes CSASTGTIPMNTEAFF.

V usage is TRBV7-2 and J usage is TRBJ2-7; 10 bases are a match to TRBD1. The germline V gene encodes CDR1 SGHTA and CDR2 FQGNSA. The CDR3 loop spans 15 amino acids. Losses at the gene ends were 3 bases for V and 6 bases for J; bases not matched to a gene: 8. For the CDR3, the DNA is TGTGCCAGCAGCTTCCTGACCGGGACAGGGGCCGAGCAGTACTTC. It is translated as CASSFLTGTGAEQYF. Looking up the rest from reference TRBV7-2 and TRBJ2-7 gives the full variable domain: GAGVSQSPSNKVTEKGKDVELRCDPISGHTALYWYRQSLGQGLEFLIYFQGNSAPDKSGLPSDRFSAERTGGSVSTLTIQRTQQEDSAVYLCASSFLTGTGAEQYFGPGTRLTVT.

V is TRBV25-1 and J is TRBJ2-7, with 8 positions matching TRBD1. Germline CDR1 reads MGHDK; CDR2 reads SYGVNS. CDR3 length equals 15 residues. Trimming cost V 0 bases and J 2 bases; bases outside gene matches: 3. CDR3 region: CASSEYGTGTYEQYF. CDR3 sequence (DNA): TGTGCCAGCAGTGAATACGGGACAGGCACCTACGAGCAGTACTTC.

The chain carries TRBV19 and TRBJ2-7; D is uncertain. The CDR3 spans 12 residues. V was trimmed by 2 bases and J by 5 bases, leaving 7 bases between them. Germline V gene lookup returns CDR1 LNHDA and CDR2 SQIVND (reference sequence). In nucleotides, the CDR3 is TGTGCCAGTAGTATATCGGACGACGAGCAGTACTTC. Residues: CASSISDDEQYF.

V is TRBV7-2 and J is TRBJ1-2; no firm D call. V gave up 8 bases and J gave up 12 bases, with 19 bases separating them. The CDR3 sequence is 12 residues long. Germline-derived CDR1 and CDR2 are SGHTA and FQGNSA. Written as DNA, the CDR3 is TGTGCCAGCCGCACCCACAGCTCTGGAAACACCTTC. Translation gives CASRTHSSGNTF.